A single sample is the source of the 11 T cell receptor beta chains below, sequenced in a study of blood T cell repertoires in COVID-19. Assay used: immunoSEQ multiplex PCR; TCRdb lists only in-frame clones, some missing. The table records roughly 320,000 clones, approximately 90% of them present only once. The sample taken for sequencing was peripheral blood. Receptors originate from a woman in her forties or fifties with COVID-19, enrolled during active disease.

This clone was observed a handful of times. The chain combines TRBV7-8 with TRBJ2-1; 14 bases are shared with TRBD2. Per germline, CDR1 SGHVS and CDR2 FQNEAQ. The V and J ends lost 4 bases and 9 bases, in that order; junction bases with no gene match: 14. The CDR3 is 18 amino acids. The CDR3 DNA is TGTGCCAGCAGCTCTTATAGACTAGCGGGAGGGCCTGGGTCTGAGCAGTTCTTC. This translates into CASSSYRLAGGPGSEQFF.

The V gene is TRBV28, the J gene TRBJ1-4; TRBD1 matches at 8 bases. Germline V CDR1 and CDR2: MDHEN, SYDVKM. V trimming: 5 bases; J trimming: 5 bases; junction bases outside the gene matches: 7. The CDR3 spans 15 residues. The DNA for the CDR3 is TGTGCCAGCAGTCCGTGGACAGGGACAAATGAAAAACTGTTTTTT. Translation: CASSPWTGTNEKLFF.

The chain carries TRBV30 and TRBJ1-5; D remains ambiguous. V was clipped by 2 bases and J by 3 bases, with 17 bases between them. CDR3 length: 16 amino acids. Germline V CDR1 and CDR2: GTSNPN, SVGIG (reference sequence). CDR3 bases: TGTGCCTGGAGTCCCCCATGGCCCCGTCTCAATCAGCCCCAGCATTTT. It specifies CAWSPPWPRLNQPQHF.

The chain uses TRBV19 and TRBJ2-3; D unclear. Trimming shortened V by 3 bases and J by 0 bases, and 13 bases separated the two germline ends. Germline values: CDR1 LNHDA, CDR2 SQIVND (reference sequence). The CDR3 consists of 16 residues. The CDR3 DNA sequence: TGTGCCAGTAGTATTTTTTACTATACTAGCACAGATACGCAGTATTTT. Its translation: CASSIFYYTSTDTQYF.

V is TRBV24-1 and J is TRBJ2-1; no clear D gene. Germline V gives CDR1 KGHDR, CDR2 SFDVKD. This CDR3 is built from 13 residues. Trimming removed 3 bases at V and 4 bases at J, with 6 bases between. Here the CDR3 reads CATSDPTYNEQFF. The CDR3 bases are TGTGCCACCAGTGATCCAACATACAATGAGCAGTTCTTC.

The chain's CDR3 is CASSLATTGDTAFF. CDR3 nucleotides: TGCGCCAGCAGCTTGGCCACAACAGGGGATACAGCTTTCTTT. J is TRBJ1-1 and V is TRBV5-1; 7 nucleotides line up with TRBD1. Trimming removed 0 bases from V and 10 bases from J; junction bases left unmatched: 9. CDR3 size: 14 residues. CDR1 SGHRS and CDR2 YFSETQ come from the germline V gene.

The rearrangement links TRBV2 to TRBJ2-7; D may be TRBD2 (6 bases). Trimming removed 7 bases from V and 1 base from J, with 8 bases in between. This CDR3 has 12 amino acids. Germline CDR1 and CDR2: SNHLY and FYNNEI. This chain's CDR3 is CASTRGSYEQYF. The CDR3 nucleotides read TGTGCCAGCACACGGGGGTCCTACGAGCAGTACTTC.

The gene calls are TRBV6-5 and TRBJ1-5, with a possible D match to TRBD1 (6 bases). V gave up 0 bases and J gave up 9 bases, with 12 bases separating them. The CDR3 loop spans 14 amino acids. The V gene's germline CDR1 is MNHEY and CDR2 SVGAGI. Written as DNA, the CDR3 is TGTGCCAGCAGTTACTCGGAGGGGGGGTCGCCCCAGCATTTT. Encoded protein: CASSYSEGGSPQHF.

This chain connects TRBV5-6 to TRBJ2-2; perhaps TRBD1 as D (6 bases). CDR3 length equals 18 residues. Germline lookup yields CDR1 SGHDT and CDR2 YYEEEE. The V gene lost 4 bases and the J gene lost 0 bases, with 19 bases spanning the gap. The CDR3, as DNA: TGTGCCAGCAGCCCCGAGAACGGACAGACGACGAACACCGGGGAGCTGTTTTTT. Translation gives CASSPENGQTTNTGELFF.

About this clone: This sample also contains other DNA sequences that code for the same CDR3. The V gene is TRBV18, the J gene TRBJ2-7; 7 bases align to TRBD2. Looked up from germline, CDR1 is KGHSH and CDR2 is LQKENI. The CDR3 is 13 residues long. V trimming: 6 bases; J trimming: 1 base; junction bases outside the gene matches: 3. The CDR3 here is CASSPSGSYEQYF. The DNA for the CDR3 is TGTGCCAGCTCGCCTAGCGGATCCTACGAGCAGTACTTC.

The sample holds one count of this clone. The V and J genes are TRBV30 and TRBJ1-2, with a possible D match to TRBD1 (5 bases). Looked up from germline, CDR1 is GTSNPN and CDR2 is SVGIG (reference sequence). The CDR3 length is 17 residues. Trimming left V 3 bases short and J 8 bases short, with 28 bases between. The CDR3 DNA is TGTGCCTGGAGGAATCTGGCGGGGGATAGGGGATATGGGGGCTACACCTTC. Translation gives CAWRNLAGDRGYGGYTF. Full variable domain (remainder filled in from reference TRBV30 and TRBJ1-2): SQTIHQWPATLVQPVGSPLSLECTVEGTSNPNLYWYRQAAGRGLQLLFYSVGIGQISSEVPQNLSASRPQDRQFILSSKKLLLSDSGFYLCAWRNLAGDRGYGGYTFGSGTRLTVV.